Described below is a single T cell receptor beta chain sequence and its context. Its antigen is not known. The PCR made use of 60 Vbeta and 13 Jbeta primers. Some clones are missing from TCRdb's copy, which holds only in-frame ones; the method was immunoSEQ multiplex PCR. The data show more than 130,000 clones, with about 78% seen just once and roughly 2.8% held by the top ten. The sample originates from a study of cytomegalovirus exposure and HLA in healthy donors. Findings and caveats of the study: In a later analysis, HLA-associated beta chains showed higher expansion and lower generation probabilities than comparable chains. The authors confirmed in vitro that three CMV-associated chains were specific for CMV antigens. A link between a missense DCLRE1C variant and TCR beta V- and J-gene trimming emerged from a later analysis. CMV serostatus was the sole immune exposure information available.

This CDR3 is built from 14 residues. Germline V gives CDR1 SGHNT, CDR2 YYREEE (reference sequence). The ends were cut back, 0 bases at V and 2 bases at J, with 8 bases in the middle. This chain connects TRBV5-4 to TRBJ1-2; D gene uncertain. The receptor's source is a male donor in good health and CMV-seronegative. The sequenced material came from PBMCs. This chain's CDR3 is CASSLDSPNYGYTF. The CDR3 nucleotides are TGTGCCAGCAGCTTGGATAGCCCAAACTATGGCTACACCTTC.